This T cell receptor (beta chain) appears in the sequencing data of a study of blood T cell repertoires in COVID-19. For the study at large: Both acute and convalescent COVID-19 samples were obtained from the United States, Italy and Spain. Sample material is recorded as cDNA or gDNA derived from T cells, B-cell-depleted T cells, or PBMCs.

Per the original methods: Reference gene primer amplification gave estimated nucleated cell counts. The table came from immunoSEQ multiplex PCR; TCRdb's copy has only in-frame clones and leaves some out. V, J and clone size are taken as reported in that table, and D and trimming were inferred from the DNA itself. The repertoire holds approximately 89,000 clones, with 80% as singletons. V was cut by 5 bases and J by 3 bases, with 11 bases left in between. The CDR3 runs 13 residues. Per the germline V gene, CDR1 is KGHSH and CDR2 is LQKENI. Sequences were obtained from peripheral blood. The TCR sequence derives from a woman older than 75 with acute or convalescent COVID-19. The genes are TRBV18 and TRBJ2-7, with D possibly being TRBD1 (6 bases). CDR3 protein: CASSFGQNYEQYF. The CDR3 DNA sequence: TGTGCCAGCTCATTTGGACAGAACTACGAGCAGTACTTC.